Below, 24 T cell receptor beta chains from the same sample are listed, as sequenced in a study of T cells in Graves' hyperthyroidism and ophthalmopathy. There were TCR beta CDR3 regions amplified from RNA transcripts. The HTBI primer set served for first-round RT-PCR of the TCR CDR3. TCRdb processed the multiplex PCR reads anew with MiXCR; each CDR3 protein has one entry. The data hold hundreds of thousands of distinct CDR3 sequences, with roughly 15% observed a single time. The source material was blood. Every receptor here comes from a woman aged 50 to 60 with Graves' ophthalmopathy.

This clonotype was seen many times. The CDR3 loop reads CATSRGSRGIYEQYF. CDR3 DNA sequence: TGTGCCACCAGCAGAGGAAGTCGAGGGATCTACGAGCAGTACTTC. The chain has TRBV15 and TRBJ2-7, with D maybe TRBD2 (5 bases). V dropped 1 base and J dropped 3 bases, with 13 bases sitting between them. The CDR3 length is 15 residues. Germline V CDR1 and CDR2: LNHNV, YYDKDF (reference sequence).

Ten or more counts support this clonotype. The genes are TRBV11-3 and TRBJ2-1; D is perhaps TRBD2 (6 bases). CDR3 length: 12 residues. Germline V lookup: CDR1 SGHNT, CDR2 YENEEA. The V end was cut by 3 bases, the J end by 11 bases, with 11 bases between. The CDR3 loop reads CASSLASEQQFF. In nucleotides, the CDR3 is TGTGCCAGCAGCTTGGCTAGCGAACAGCAGTTCTTC.

In its sample, this clonotype was seen a few times. The rearrangement joins TRBV20-1 to TRBJ1-3; no clear D gene. The CDR3 has 11 residues. V gave up 3 bases and J gave up 4 bases, with 4 bases separating them. Germline CDR1 reads DFQATT; CDR2 reads SNEGSKA (reference sequence). CDR3 protein: CSARLGNTIYF. The CDR3 region has the DNA TGCAGTGCTAGGTTGGGAAACACCATATATTTT.

The chain links TRBV5-4 to TRBJ2-1; 8 bases map to TRBD2. V trimming: 2 bases; J trimming: 4 bases; junction bases outside the gene matches: 5. This CDR3 has 15 residues. The germline CDR1 and CDR2 sequences are SGHNT and YYREEE (reference sequence). CDR3 bases: TGTGCCAGCAGCTTAAAGCGGGAGAGATACAATGAGCAGTTCTTC. This translates into CASSLKRERYNEQFF.

This clonotype occurred many times. V and J are TRBV7-3 and TRBJ2-1; D unclear. Trimming cost V 2 bases and J 7 bases, with 6 bases left between them. Per the germline V gene, CDR1 is SGHTA and CDR2 is FQGTGA. The CDR3 covers 12 residues. In DNA form, the CDR3 reads TGTGCCAGCAGCTTAGATGGGAATGAGCAGTTCTTC. The encoded protein is CASSLDGNEQFF.

The chain carries TRBV27 and TRBJ2-3; the D is unclear. The ends were cut back, 7 bases at V and 0 bases at J, with 14 bases in the middle. The CDR3 runs 15 residues. Germline lookup yields CDR1 MNHEY and CDR2 SMNVEV (reference sequence). The CDR3 region is CASISSTVSTDTQYF. CDR3 in DNA: TGTGCCAGCATCTCAAGCACAGTTAGCACAGATACGCAGTATTTT.

This clonotype was counted only a few times. As DNA, the CDR3 is TGTGCCAGCAGTTGGGTAGCGGGGGGAAAAGAGACCCAGTACTTC. Protein: CASSWVAGGKETQYF. The V and J genes are TRBV27 and TRBJ2-5, with 10 bases matching TRBD2. After removal of 4 bases from V and 3 bases from J, the junction contained 5 bases not matched to a gene. Germline V CDR1 and CDR2: MNHEY, SMNVEV (reference sequence). This CDR3 region has 15 residues.

Concerning this clonotype itself: A read error may be the cause here, since a much bigger clone is one base away. The chain is built from TRBV29-1 and TRBJ2-5; D remains ambiguous. Trimming stripped 1 base from V and 5 bases from J, with 11 bases between. This CDR3 spans 13 amino acids. Germline V gene lookup returns CDR1 SQVTM and CDR2 ANQGSEA. CDR3 residues: CSVEVTQRETQYF. The CDR3 coding sequence is TGCAGCGTTGAAGTCACCCAGAGGGAGACCCAGTACTTC.

This clonotype showed up just a few times. The chain links TRBV4-1 to TRBJ2-7; D ambiguous. The germline gives CDR1 MGHRA, CDR2 YSYEKL. V was pared by 0 bases and J by 2 bases, with 11 bases between. The CDR3 is 15 amino acids. The CDR3 reads CASSQDRTVTYEQYF. CDR3 sequence (DNA): TGCGCCAGCAGCCAAGATCGGACGGTCACCTACGAGCAGTACTTC.

This clonotype has at least ten counts. The chain couples TRBV5-8 to TRBJ2-1, with 9 bases that match TRBD2. Germline loops: CDR1 SGHTS, CDR2 YDEGEE. The V and J ends lost 2 bases and 4 bases, in that order; junction bases with no gene match: 10. The CDR3 totals 17 residues. CDR3 coding DNA: TGTGCCAGCAGCTTTAAGACTAGCGGTCTAAATTACAATGAGCAGTTCTTC. Translation: CASSFKTSGLNYNEQFF.

The chain carries TRBV7-9 and TRBJ1-4; the D gene is possibly TRBD1 (6 bases). The CDR3 spans 14 residues. Germline CDR1 SEHNR, CDR2 FQNEAQ (reference sequence). Between the trimmed V and J ends, which lost 5 bases and 4 bases, there was a span of 11 bases. The CDR3 DNA sequence: TGTGCCAGCAGCCTGGGACAATATAATGAAAAACTGTTTTTT. Encoded protein: CASSLGQYNEKLFF.

In its sample, this clonotype was seen many times. The V gene is TRBV18, the J gene TRBJ2-7; TRBD1 might be the D (6 bases). The V end was cut by 2 bases, the J end by 6 bases, with 14 bases between. The CDR3 runs to 14 residues. Germline V gene data show CDR1 as KGHSH and CDR2 as LQKENI. CDR3 residues: CASSPKPGVSEQYF. The CDR3 DNA follows: TGTGCCAGCTCACCAAAGCCAGGGGTGAGCGAGCAGTACTTC. Using reference TRBV18 and TRBJ2-7 for the parts outside the CDR3, the full variable domain is NAGVMQNPRHLVRRRGQEARLRCSPMKGHSHVYWYRQLPEEGLKFMVYLQKENIIDESGMPKERFSAEFPKEGPSILRIQQVVRGDSAAYFCASSPKPGVSEQYFGPGTRLTVT.

This clonotype showed up many times. The J gene is TRBJ2-1, the V gene TRBV20-1; TRBD2 agrees at 7 bases. The CDR3 loop spans 15 amino acids. V lost 5 bases, J lost 6 bases, and 13 bases stayed unmatched. CDR1 and CDR2 (germline): DFQATT, SNEGSKA (reference sequence). The CDR3 here is CSAFSREEASNEQFF. The CDR3 nucleotides read TGCAGTGCTTTCTCTCGGGAGGAGGCTAGCAATGAGCAGTTCTTC.

V is TRBV19 and J is TRBJ1-1; possible D gene TRBD1, 6 bases. The CDR3 has 15 amino acids. V was cut by 7 bases and J by 1 base, with 16 bases left in between. The germline V gene has CDR1 LNHDA and CDR2 SQIVND (reference sequence). CDR3: CASTPGQLTNTEAFF. The CDR3 DNA reads TGTGCCAGTACCCCAGGACAGCTGACGAACACTGAAGCTTTCTTT. The full variable domain, rest sourced from reference TRBV19 and TRBJ1-1, is DGGITQSPKYLFRKEGQNVTLSCEQNLNHDAMYWYRQDPGQGLRLIYYSQIVNDFQKGDIAEGYSVSREKKESFPLTVTSAQKNPTAFYLCASTPGQLTNTEAFFGQGTRLTVV.

This clonotype has just a few counts. J is TRBJ2-1 and V is TRBV6-1; D possibly corresponds to TRBD2 (6 bases). The CDR3 totals 14 residues. Germline V gene sequence: CDR1 MNHNS, CDR2 SASEGT. Trimming removed 1 base from V and 9 bases from J, with 13 bases in between. The CDR3 nucleotides read TGTGCCAGCAGTGAAGAGGGAGGAAAGGGTGAGCAGTTCTTC. Its protein is CASSEEGGKGEQFF.

The table lists this clonotype with a few counts. Germline is not matched at one junction end, which may reflect a read error. The gene calls are TRBV20-1 and TRBJ2-7; the match to TRBD2 covers 7 bases. This CDR3 comprises 14 residues. Germline-derived CDR1 and CDR2 are DFQATT and SNEGSKA (reference sequence). Here the CDR3 reads CSTSYQRGTYEQYF. In DNA, the CDR3 is TGCAGTACTAGTTATCAGCGGGGTACCTACGAGCAGTACTTC.

This clonotype was seen only a few times. The chain uses TRBV7-2 and TRBJ1-3; D remains ambiguous. V lost 1 base to trimming and J lost 0 bases, with 7 bases between them. Per germline, CDR1 SGHTA and CDR2 FQGNSA. The CDR3 consists of 15 residues. CDR3 DNA: TGTGCCAGCAGCTTAGTACAGACCTCTGGAAACACCATATATTTT. It codes for CASSLVQTSGNTIYF.

This clonotype was seen a handful of times. The chain employs TRBV2 and TRBJ2-5, with 9 bases matching TRBD2. CDR3 length: 14 amino acids. The V and J ends lost 10 bases and 1 base, in that order; junction bases with no gene match: 7. Germline lookup yields CDR1 SNHLY and CDR2 FYNNEI. This CDR3 reads CATTAGGAQETQYF. In DNA, the CDR3 is TGTGCCACCACCGCGGGGGGGGCCCAAGAGACCCAGTACTTC.

This chain uses TRBV10-3 with TRBJ1-1, with a possible D match to TRBD1 (5 bases). The CDR3 covers 15 residues. The V gene's germline CDR1 is ENHRY and CDR2 SYGVKD. V was clipped by 3 bases and J by 1 base, with 12 bases between them. The CDR3 is CAISDFLGTNTEAFF. The CDR3 coding sequence is TGTGCCATCAGTGACTTTTTGGGGACGAACACTGAAGCTTTCTTT.

The V gene is TRBV7-9, the J gene TRBJ1-1, with 10 bases fitting TRBD1. In germline, CDR1 is SEHNR, CDR2 FQNEAQ (reference sequence). The junction had 5 bases not matched to a gene; V was cut back by 5 bases and J by 5 bases. The CDR3 consists of 14 residues. For the CDR3, the DNA is TGTGCCAGCAGCCCCGGGACAGGGGTGACTGAAGCTTTCTTT. Residues: CASSPGTGVTEAFF.

This clonotype has a count of ten or more. This sequence joins TRBV9 and TRBJ1-1; TRBD1 agrees at 8 bases. This CDR3 has 14 amino acids. CDR1 and CDR2 (germline): SGDLS, YYNGEE. Germline trimming cut 3 bases from V and 3 bases from J; bases unmatched to any gene: 4. CDR3 sequence reads: CASSDGQGDTEAFF. The DNA of the CDR3 is TGTGCCAGCAGCGACGGACAGGGTGACACTGAAGCTTTCTTT.

At least ten counts were recorded for this clonotype. The chain links TRBV28 to TRBJ1-5; D is undetermined. The germline CDR1 and CDR2 sequences are MDHEN and SYDVKM. This CDR3 spans 16 amino acids. Between the trimmed V and J ends, which lost 2 bases and 0 bases, there was a span of 11 bases. CDR3 residues: CASSLMGRISNQPQHF. The CDR3 DNA reads as TGTGCCAGCAGTTTAATGGGCAGGATTAGCAATCAGCCCCAGCATTTT.

This clonotype occurred a few times. CDR3 bases: TGTGCCAGCACAATCGTCGCAGGGGGGGATAATTCACCCCTCCACTTT. Translation gives CASTIVAGGDNSPLHF. This chain uses TRBV27 with TRBJ1-6; the match to TRBD1 covers 7 bases. Germline V gene sequence: CDR1 MNHEY, CDR2 SMNVEV (reference sequence). The CDR3 runs 16 residues. The trim removed 7 bases at V and 5 bases at J, leaving 11 bases unmatched.

This rearrangement joins TRBV13 to TRBJ2-7; TRBD1 matches 9 bases. This CDR3 has 14 amino acids. Germline V gene lookup returns CDR1 PRHDT and CDR2 FYEKMQ (reference sequence). Trimming at V came to 8 bases and at J to 5 bases, leaving 10 bases not matched to a gene. CDR3 coding DNA: TGTGCCAGCGGTTCCGGGACAGGGAGAGACGAGCAGTACTTC. Its translation: CASGSGTGRDEQYF.